This T cell receptor (beta chain) emerged from a study of cytomegalovirus exposure and HLA in healthy donors. Notes on this clone: Its target is unknown.

This CDR3 is built from 14 residues. V gave up 2 bases and J gave up 0 bases, with 7 bases separating them. Germline assignment: CDR1 SGHTA and CDR2 FQGNSA. This PCR relied on a set of 60 Vbeta primers and 13 Jbeta primers. Method: immunoSEQ multiplex PCR; TCRdb's copy keeps in-frame clones and lacks some. The profile shows some 190,000 clones, over 65% of them singletons. The study's findings and limits: Relative to equally common others, HLA-associated TCR beta chains showed greater clonal expansion in a later analysis. TCR beta sequences numbering 16,951 were associated with HLA alleles at 0.05 false discovery rate in a later analysis.

Sequencing was performed on PBMCs. The source of this sequence is a man aged 18 to 30 in good health and CMV-seronegative. V gene TRBV7-2 combines with J gene TRBJ1-2; D is unclear. The CDR3 sequence: CASSLSRTNYGYTF. In nucleotides, the CDR3 is TGTGCCAGCAGCTTATCCAGAACTAACTATGGCTACACCTTC.